A selection of T cell receptor beta chains follows, all from one sample in a study of cytomegalovirus exposure and HLA in healthy donors. TCRdb's copy holds only in-frame clones and misses some; the assay was immunoSEQ multiplex PCR. The data show fewer than 300,000 clones, with more than 75% seen just once and about 0.99% held by the top ten. Sequencing was performed on PBMCs. These receptor sequences come from a young woman in good health and CMV-seronegative. The CDR3 runs from the conserved cysteine through the conserved F or W. A D gene is named only where the DNA matches it firmly. A clone size is listed for some rows: how often the clone was seen (once, few, many), or a class if it is expanded.

j_gene: TRBJ1-6
v_gene: TRBV9
d_gene: TRBD1
abundance: -
CDR3nt: TGTGCCAGCAGCGCTGGGGGGACAGGTTTGAATTCACCCCTCCACTTT
CDR3aa: CASSAGGTGLNSPLHF

j_gene: TRBJ2-7
v_gene: TRBV9
d_gene: -
abundance: -
CDR3nt: TGTGCCAGCAGCGCACAGGGATTTGGGGAGCAGTACTTC
CDR3aa: CASSAQGFGEQYF

j_gene: TRBJ2-2
v_gene: TRBV28
d_gene: TRBD1
abundance: -
CDR3nt: TGTGCCAGCAGTTTAGAAGGACAGGGGGTGACCGGGGAGCTGTTTTTT
CDR3aa: CASSLEGQGVTGELFF

j_gene: TRBJ1-2
v_gene: TRBV12-2
d_gene: -
abundance: -
CDR3nt: TGTGCAAGTCGCCCGAACCCCCTCGCAGGGTTGTATGGCTACACCTTC
CDR3aa: CASRPNPLAGLYGYTF

j_gene: TRBJ1-4
v_gene: TRBV4-2
d_gene: -
abundance: -
CDR3nt: TGTGCCAGCAGCCAGGCCCGGACGGGGAATGAAAAACTGTTTTTT
CDR3aa: CASSQARTGNEKLFF

j_gene: TRBJ2-1
v_gene: TRBV7-8
d_gene: -
abundance: -
CDR3nt: TGTGCCAGCAGCCCTGGAGGTAGTTTCGGTGATGAGCAGTTCTTC
CDR3aa: CASSPGGSFGDEQFF

j_gene: TRBJ2-7
v_gene: TRBV6-5
d_gene: TRBD2
abundance: -
CDR3nt: TGTGCCAGCAGCTCCGAGCGGGAGAACCCGTACTTC
CDR3aa: CASSSERENPYF

j_gene: TRBJ1-6
v_gene: TRBV28
d_gene: TRBD1
abundance: -
CDR3nt: TGTGCCAGCAGTATATCCCGACAGGGTTCCTCACCCCTCCACTTT
CDR3aa: CASSISRQGSSPLHF

j_gene: TRBJ2-7
v_gene: TRBV7-2
d_gene: -
abundance: -
CDR3nt: TGTGCCAGCAGCGCACGTTCCTATGGGGCTTTGCACGAGCAGTACTTC
CDR3aa: CASSARSYGALHEQYF

j_gene: TRBJ1-2
v_gene: TRBV18
d_gene: -
abundance: once
CDR3nt: TGTGCCAGCTCACCGTCCGGGGGGGGCTATGGCTACACCTTC
CDR3aa: CASSPSGGGYGYTF

j_gene: TRBJ2-3
v_gene: TRBV10-1
d_gene: TRBD2
abundance: -
CDR3nt: TGCGCCAGCAGTGGCGGGAGTATCACAGATACGCAGTATTTT
CDR3aa: CASSGGSITDTQYF

j_gene: TRBJ2-7
v_gene: TRBV27
d_gene: TRBD1
abundance: once
CDR3nt: TGTGCCAGCAGTTTATCGGGACAGGTCTACGAGCAGTACTTC
CDR3aa: CASSLSGQVYEQYF

j_gene: TRBJ2-1
v_gene: TRBV27
d_gene: -
abundance: -
CDR3nt: TGTGCCACCAAGAGCTCACTCTCCTACAATGAGCAGTTCTTC
CDR3aa: CATKSSLSYNEQFF

j_gene: TRBJ1-4
v_gene: TRBV5-1
d_gene: -
abundance: -
CDR3nt: TGCGCCAGCAGCTTGGATCCAGGGTCCGGGAATGAAAAACTGTTTTTT
CDR3aa: CASSLDPGSGNEKLFF

j_gene: TRBJ1-2
v_gene: TRBV5-1
d_gene: -
abundance: -
CDR3nt: TGCGCCAGCAGCTTGTTGTACGGGAGAGATGGCTACACCTTC
CDR3aa: CASSLLYGRDGYTF

j_gene: TRBJ2-7
v_gene: TRBV6-1
d_gene: TRBD1
abundance: once
CDR3nt: TGTGCCAGCAGCAGGACAGGTCCCTACGAGCAGTACTTC
CDR3aa: CASSRTGPYEQYF

j_gene: TRBJ1-5
v_gene: TRBV27
d_gene: TRBD1
abundance: -
CDR3nt: TGTGCCAGCAGTTCCTCCACAGGGGGTAATCAGCCCCAGCATTTT
CDR3aa: CASSSSTGGNQPQHF

j_gene: TRBJ2-7
v_gene: TRBV11-1
d_gene: -
abundance: -
CDR3nt: TGTGCCAGCAGCTTACAGATTTCCTACGAGCAGTACTTC
CDR3aa: CASSLQISYEQYF

j_gene: TRBJ2-2
v_gene: TRBV4-2
d_gene: -
abundance: few
CDR3nt: TGTGCCAGCAGCCAAGATCGGCTAGCAAAGAACACCGGGGAGCTGTTTTTT
CDR3aa: CASSQDRLAKNTGELFF

j_gene: TRBJ1-5
v_gene: TRBV6-1
d_gene: TRBD1
abundance: -
CDR3nt: TGTGCCAGCAGTGAGCACCGGGACAGGCAATATCAGCCCCAGCATTTT
CDR3aa: CASSEHRDRQYQPQHF

j_gene: TRBJ1-5
v_gene: TRBV6-4
d_gene: TRBD1
abundance: -
CDR3nt: TGTGCCAGCAATTTACCACCCGACAGGGATAACAATCAGCCCCAGCATTTT
CDR3aa: CASNLPPDRDNNQPQHF

j_gene: TRBJ1-2
v_gene: TRBV19
d_gene: TRBD1
abundance: -
CDR3nt: TGTGCCAGTAGTATAGATCCGGGACAGGCTTATGGCTACACCTTC
CDR3aa: CASSIDPGQAYGYTF

j_gene: TRBJ2-1
v_gene: TRBV28
d_gene: TRBD1
abundance: -
CDR3nt: TGTGCCAGCAGTTCAGAAGGGGGCCTCGATGAGCAGTTCTTC
CDR3aa: CASSSEGGLDEQFF

j_gene: TRBJ2-7
v_gene: TRBV6-1
d_gene: -
abundance: -
CDR3nt: TGTGCCAGCAGTGGTACAGGGAGCTATTCCTACGAGCAGTACTTC
CDR3aa: CASSGTGSYSYEQYF

j_gene: TRBJ2-1
v_gene: TRBV21-1
d_gene: -
abundance: -
CDR3nt: TGTGCCAGCAGGACCCGGACAGACCCCTACAAGCAGTTCTTC
CDR3aa: CASRTRTDPYKQFF

j_gene: TRBJ2-7
v_gene: TRBV6-5
d_gene: -
abundance: few
CDR3nt: TGTGCCAGCAGGGACAGCCGGAACCACTACTACGAGCAGTACTTC
CDR3aa: CASRDSRNHYYEQYF

j_gene: TRBJ2-7
v_gene: TRBV20-1
d_gene: -
abundance: -
CDR3nt: TGCAGTGCCAACCAGGAATACGAGCAGTACTTC
CDR3aa: CSANQEYEQYF

j_gene: TRBJ2-3
v_gene: TRBV30
d_gene: -
abundance: -
CDR3nt: TGTGCCTGGAGTGCTCCGGACCGCGGGGACACAGATACGCAGTATTTT
CDR3aa: CAWSAPDRGDTDTQYF

j_gene: TRBJ1-2
v_gene: TRBV5-6
d_gene: TRBD1
abundance: once
CDR3nt: TGTGCCAGCAGTTCCAGCCTAGGACAGGGGAGGAGTGGCTACACCTTC
CDR3aa: CASSSSLGQGRSGYTF

j_gene: TRBJ1-2
v_gene: TRBV9
d_gene: TRBD1
abundance: once
CDR3nt: TGTGCCAGCAGCGCAGAGGACAGGGACTATGGCTACACCTTC
CDR3aa: CASSAEDRDYGYTF

j_gene: TRBJ1-2
v_gene: TRBV27
d_gene: TRBD1
abundance: once
CDR3nt: TGTGCCAGCAGTTTTTTCGGTGTCGTACAGGGGGGCAGCTATGGCTACACCTTC
CDR3aa: CASSFFGVVQGGSYGYTF

j_gene: TRBJ2-1
v_gene: TRBV9
d_gene: TRBD2
abundance: -
CDR3nt: TGTGCCAGCACTAGCGGGAGTTACAATGAGCAGTTCTTC
CDR3aa: CASTSGSYNEQFF